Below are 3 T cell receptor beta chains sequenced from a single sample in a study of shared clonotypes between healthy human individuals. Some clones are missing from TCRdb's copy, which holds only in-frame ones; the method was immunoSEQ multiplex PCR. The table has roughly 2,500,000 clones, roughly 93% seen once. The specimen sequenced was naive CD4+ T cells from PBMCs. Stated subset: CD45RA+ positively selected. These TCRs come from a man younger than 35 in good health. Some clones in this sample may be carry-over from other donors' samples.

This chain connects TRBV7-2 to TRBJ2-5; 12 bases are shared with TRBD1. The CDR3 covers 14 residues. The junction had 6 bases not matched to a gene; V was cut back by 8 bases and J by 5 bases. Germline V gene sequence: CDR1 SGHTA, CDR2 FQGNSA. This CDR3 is CASGDRGPEETQYF. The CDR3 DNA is TGTGCCAGCGGGGACAGGGGGCCCGAGGAGACCCAGTACTTC.

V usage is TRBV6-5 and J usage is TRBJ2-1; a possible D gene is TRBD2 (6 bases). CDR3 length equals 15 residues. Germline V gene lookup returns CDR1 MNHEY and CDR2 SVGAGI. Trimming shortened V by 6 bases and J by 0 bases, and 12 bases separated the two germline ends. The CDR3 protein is CASRIGGPSYNEQFF. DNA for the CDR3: TGTGCCAGCAGAATCGGAGGGCCCTCCTACAATGAGCAGTTCTTC.

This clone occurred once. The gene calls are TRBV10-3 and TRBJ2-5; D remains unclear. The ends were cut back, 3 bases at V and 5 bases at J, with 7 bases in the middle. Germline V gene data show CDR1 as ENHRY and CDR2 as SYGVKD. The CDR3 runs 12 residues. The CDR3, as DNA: TGTGCCATCAGTGAAGGGTGGGAGACCCAGTACTTC. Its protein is CAISEGWETQYF.